The clone carrying this TCR beta chain turned up a few times. The CDR3 contains 14 residues. Between the trimmed V and J ends, which lost 5 bases and 8 bases, there was a span of 15 bases. Germline V gives CDR1 SGHTA, CDR2 FQGNSA. This sample is part of a study of human T cells and chemical hapten exposure. In TCRdb, the RACE reads were re-called with MiXCR into one record per CDR3 protein. The sample has fewer than 100,000 distinct CDR3 sequences, roughly 12% seen once; the top ten hold approximately 2%. Described time point: patch test 1, 2 weeks after DPC sensitization. Documented treatment: therapeutic diphenylcyclopropenone sensitization with weekly scalp DPC.

The receptor's source is a woman aged 40 to 55 with alopecia areata. Some clones in this sample may be carry-over from other donors' samples. The rearrangement uses TRBV7-2 and TRBJ1-4; no clear D gene. Here the sequenced sample was whole blood, taken in connection with sensitization to the hapten diphenylcyclopropenone (DPC). CDR3 protein: CASSQARLREKLFF. CDR3 sequence (DNA): TGTGCCAGCAGCCAGGCGCGTCTAAGGGAAAAACTGTTTTTT.